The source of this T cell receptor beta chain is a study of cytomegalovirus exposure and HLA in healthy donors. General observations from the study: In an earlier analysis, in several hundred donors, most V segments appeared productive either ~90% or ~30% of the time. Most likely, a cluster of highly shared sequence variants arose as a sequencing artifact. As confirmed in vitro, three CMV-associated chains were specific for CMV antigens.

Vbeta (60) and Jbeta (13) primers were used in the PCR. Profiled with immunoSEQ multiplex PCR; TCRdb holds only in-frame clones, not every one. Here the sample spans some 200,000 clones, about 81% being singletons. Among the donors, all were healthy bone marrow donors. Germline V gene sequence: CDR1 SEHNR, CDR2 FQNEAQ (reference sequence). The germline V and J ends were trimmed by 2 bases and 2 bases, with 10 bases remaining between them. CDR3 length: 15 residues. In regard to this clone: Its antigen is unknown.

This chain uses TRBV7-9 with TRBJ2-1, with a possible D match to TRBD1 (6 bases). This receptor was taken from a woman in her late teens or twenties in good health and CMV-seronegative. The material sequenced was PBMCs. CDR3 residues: CASSLNQGTYNEQFF. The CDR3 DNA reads TGTGCCAGCAGCTTAAATCAGGGGACCTACAATGAGCAGTTCTTC. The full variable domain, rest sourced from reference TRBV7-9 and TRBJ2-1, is DTGVSQNPRHKITKRGQNVTFRCDPISEHNRLYWYRQTLGQGPEFLTYFQNEAQLEKSRLLSDRFSAERPKGSFSTLEIQRTEQGDSAMYLCASSLNQGTYNEQFFGPGTRLTVL.